This entry is about one T cell receptor beta chain. The antigen is not known. Treatment meaning: roughly 10-day PBMC culture with coronavirus spike peptide pools or control peptides (ViraFEST assay). The source of the sample is a study of vaccination and CD4 T cells after COVID-19. Across the whole study: Controls used CEFX viral epitopes (positive), HIV-1 Nef peptides (negative), or no peptide.

Looked up from germline, CDR1 is LNHNV and CDR2 is YYDKDF (reference sequence). The CDR3 is 15 amino acids. V lost 0 bases to trimming and J lost 5 bases, with 13 bases between them. The assay that was used to sequence DNA from cultured CD4+ T cells was the Oncomine TCR Beta short-read assay. Each CDR3 protein is one row after TCRdb ran MiXCR on the PCR reads. The profile shows several thousand distinct CDR3 sequences, 35% to 45% of them singletons. This TCR was sampled from a human donor who had recovered from COVID-19. Specimen: CD4+ T cells from blood, cultured in vitro. This sequence joins TRBV15 and TRBJ2-5; a weak D match, TRBD1 (5 bases). CDR3 in DNA: TGTGCCACCAGCAGAGATGGCAAGGGGCTGGAGACCCAGTACTTC. Its protein is CATSRDGKGLETQYF.